The sequence of this TCR beta chain was determined in a study of blood T cell repertoires in COVID-19. Concerning this clone: Other DNA sequences in this specimen translate into the identical CDR3.

TCRdb's table, derived via immunoSEQ multiplex PCR, lists solely in-frame clones and lacks some. The sample lists some 40,000 clones, around 84% occurring once. The CDR3 has 14 residues. With 0 bases clipped from V and 4 bases from J, the junction kept 1 base outside the gene matches. Germline V gives CDR1 SGHRS, CDR2 YFSETQ. Specimen: peripheral blood. The chain is built from TRBV5-1 and TRBJ1-2, with TRBD1 identical over 9 bases. The TCR comes from a man between 45 and 60 years old with active or convalescent COVID-19. CDR3 loop: CASSLGTGAYGYTF. CDR3 coding DNA: TGCGCCAGCAGCTTGGGGACAGGGGCCTATGGCTACACCTTC.